This TCR beta chain was profiled in a study of blood T cell repertoires in COVID-19. Cohort placement rested on clinical history that participants reported themselves. V lost 0 bases to trimming and J lost 5 bases; unmatched junction nucleotides: 4. CDR1 is LGHNA and CDR2 is YSLEER in the germline V gene. This CDR3 has 15 residues. Some clones are missing from TCRdb's copy, which holds only in-frame ones; the method was immunoSEQ multiplex PCR. Of fewer than 350,000 clones detected, approximately 90% appear once; the ten largest clones hold roughly 2.8%. The rearrangement joins TRBV4-3 to TRBJ1-5, with 7 positions matching TRBD1. Sequencing was performed on PBMCs or T cells enriched from blood (not recorded which). The source is a man aged 40-49 years who had been exposed to COVID-19. CDR3 residues: CASSQETGYYQPQHF. The CDR3 region has the DNA TGCGCCAGCAGCCAAGAGACAGGGTATTATCAGCCCCAGCATTTT.